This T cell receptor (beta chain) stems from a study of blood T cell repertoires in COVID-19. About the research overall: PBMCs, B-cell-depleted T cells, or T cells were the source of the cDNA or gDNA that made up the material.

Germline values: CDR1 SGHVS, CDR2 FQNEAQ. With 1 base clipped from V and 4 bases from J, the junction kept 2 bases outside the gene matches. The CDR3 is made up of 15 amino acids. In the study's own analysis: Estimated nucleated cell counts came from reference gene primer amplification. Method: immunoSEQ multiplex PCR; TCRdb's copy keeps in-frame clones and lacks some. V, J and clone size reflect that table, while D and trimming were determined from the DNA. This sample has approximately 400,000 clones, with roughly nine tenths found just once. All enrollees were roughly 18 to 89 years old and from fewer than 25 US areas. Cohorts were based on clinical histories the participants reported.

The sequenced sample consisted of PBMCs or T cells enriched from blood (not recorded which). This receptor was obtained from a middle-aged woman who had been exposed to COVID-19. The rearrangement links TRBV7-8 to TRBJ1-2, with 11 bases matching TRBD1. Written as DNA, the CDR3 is TGTGCCAGCAGCTTAGGGGGGACAGGGGGCTATGGCTACACCTTC. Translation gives CASSLGGTGGYGYTF.